The 7 T cell receptor beta chains below were found in one sample sequenced in a study of graft-versus-host responses after intestinal transplantation. Profiling relied on immunoSEQ multiplex PCR, and the TCRdb table lists in-frame clones only, not all of them. The sample contains about 90,000 clones, roughly 90% of which appear only once. No antigens are known for them. Sequencing was performed on unstimulated CD4+ T cells sorted from spleen or lymph node cells, taken before transplant. Every receptor here comes from a human donor who was the organ donor for an intestinal transplant.

This clone appeared a few times. The sample carries other DNA sequences with the same CDR3. This chain links TRBV5-1 with TRBJ2-7; TRBD2 agrees at 12 bases. CDR1 is SGHRS and CDR2 is YFSETQ in the germline V gene. J was trimmed by 4 bases and V by 1 base; bases with no gene match: 0. This CDR3 is built from 14 residues. The CDR3: CASSLTSGRYEQYF. CDR3 DNA sequence: TGCGCCAGCAGCTTGACTAGCGGGAGGTACGAGCAGTACTTC.

V and J are TRBV6-4 and TRBJ2-7, with a possible D match to TRBD2 (6 bases). CDR1 is MRHNA and CDR2 is SNTAGT in the germline V gene. This CDR3 has 13 residues. V was clipped by 0 bases and J by 4 bases, with 7 bases between them. The CDR3 DNA sequence: TGTGCCAGCAGTGACTCTGCGGGATACGAGCAGTACTTC. Translating gives CASSDSAGYEQYF.

This chain links TRBV5-1 with TRBJ2-7, with a weak D call TRBD2 (6 bases). Trimming left V 6 bases short and J 1 base short, with 17 bases between. The CDR3 spans 15 residues. The germline CDR1 and CDR2 sequences are SGHRS and YFSETQ. CDR3 nucleotide sequence: TGCGCCAGCACCCTTGGGGGTAGCGGATCCTACGAGCAGTACTTC. This codes for CASTLGGSGSYEQYF.

The rearrangement uses TRBV6-5 and TRBJ2-3; perhaps TRBD1 as D (5 bases). V lost 2 bases and J 0 bases, leaving 9 bases between the germline ends. This CDR3 region has 15 residues. Germline V lookup: CDR1 MNHEY, CDR2 SVGAGI. The CDR3 nucleotides are TGTGCCAGCAGTTACAGGGGTTCTAGCACAGATACGCAGTATTTT. Its protein is CASSYRGSSTDTQYF.

The chain couples TRBV4-1 to TRBJ2-5; D possibly corresponds to TRBD1 (5 bases). The CDR3 has 17 amino acids. Germline assignment: CDR1 MGHRA and CDR2 YSYEKL. V shed 0 bases and J shed 2 bases, with 16 bases lying between them. CDR3: CASSQDGASGLQETQYF. CDR3 in DNA: TGCGCCAGCAGCCAAGATGGGGCTAGTGGCCTACAAGAGACCCAGTACTTC.

The V and J genes are TRBV28 and TRBJ1-4, with 7 bases identical to TRBD1. CDR3 size: 14 residues. Germline CDR1 and CDR2: MDHEN and SYDVKM. Unmatched junction bases numbered 13, after V lost 7 bases and J lost 11 bases. Written as DNA, the CDR3 is TGTGCCAGCACTAAAGGGACAGTGAGGAAGAAACTGTTTTTT. Translated: CASTKGTVRKKLFF.

The chain links TRBV4-2 to TRBJ1-1; 7 bases line up with TRBD1. Trimming removed 4 bases from V and 1 base from J; junction bases left unmatched: 9. This CDR3 is 16 amino acids long. CDR1 is LGHNA and CDR2 is YNFKEQ in the germline V gene. The CDR3 sequence is CASSRRDSPPNTEAFF. DNA of the CDR3: TGTGCCAGCAGCCGAAGGGACAGCCCCCCGAACACTGAAGCTTTCTTT.